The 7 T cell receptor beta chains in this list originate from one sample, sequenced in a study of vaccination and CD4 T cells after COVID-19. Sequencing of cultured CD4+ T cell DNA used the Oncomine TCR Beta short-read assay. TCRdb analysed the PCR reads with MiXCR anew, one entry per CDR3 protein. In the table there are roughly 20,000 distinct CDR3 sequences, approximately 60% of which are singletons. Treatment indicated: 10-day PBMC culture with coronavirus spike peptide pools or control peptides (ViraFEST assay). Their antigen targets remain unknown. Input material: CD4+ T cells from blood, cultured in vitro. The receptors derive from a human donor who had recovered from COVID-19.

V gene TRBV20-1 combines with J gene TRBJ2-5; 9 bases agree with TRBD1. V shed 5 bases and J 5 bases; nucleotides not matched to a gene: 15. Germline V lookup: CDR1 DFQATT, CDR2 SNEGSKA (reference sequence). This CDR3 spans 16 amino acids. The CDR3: CSAPIQGASFMETQYF. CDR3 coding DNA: TGCAGTGCTCCTATACAGGGGGCGAGCTTCATGGAGACCCAGTACTTC.

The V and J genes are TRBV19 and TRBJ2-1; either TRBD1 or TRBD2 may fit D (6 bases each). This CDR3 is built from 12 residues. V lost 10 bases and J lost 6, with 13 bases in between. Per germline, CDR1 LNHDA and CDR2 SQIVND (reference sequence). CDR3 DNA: TGTGCCACAACTGGAGGGGGCAATGAGCAGTTCTTC. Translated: CATTGGGNEQFF. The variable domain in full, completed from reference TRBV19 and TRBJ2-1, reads DGGITQSPKYLFRKEGQNVTLSCEQNLNHDAMYWYRQDPGQGLRLIYYSQIVNDFQKGDIAEGYSVSREKKESFPLTVTSAQKNPTAFYLCATTGGGNEQFFGPGTRLTVL.

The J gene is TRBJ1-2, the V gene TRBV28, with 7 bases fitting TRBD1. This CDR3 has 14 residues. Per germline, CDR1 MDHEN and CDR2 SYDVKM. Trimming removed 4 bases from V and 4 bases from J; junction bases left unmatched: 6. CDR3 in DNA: TGTGCCAGCAGTTCAGGGGGGGCACCCTATGGCTACACCTTC. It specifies CASSSGGAPYGYTF.

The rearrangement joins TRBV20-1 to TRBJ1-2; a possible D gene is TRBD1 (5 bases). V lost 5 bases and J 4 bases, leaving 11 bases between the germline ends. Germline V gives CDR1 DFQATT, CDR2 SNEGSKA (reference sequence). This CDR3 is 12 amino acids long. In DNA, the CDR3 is TGCAGTGCTGAAGACAGAGTCTATGGCTACACCTTC. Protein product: CSAEDRVYGYTF.

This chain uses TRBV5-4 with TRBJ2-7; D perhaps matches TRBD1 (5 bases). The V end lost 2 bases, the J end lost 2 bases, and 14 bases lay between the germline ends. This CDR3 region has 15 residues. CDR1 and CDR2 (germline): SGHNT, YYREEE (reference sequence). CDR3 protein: CASSLGRAPTYEQYF. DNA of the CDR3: TGTGCCAGCAGCTTAGGCAGGGCGCCAACCTACGAGCAGTACTTC.

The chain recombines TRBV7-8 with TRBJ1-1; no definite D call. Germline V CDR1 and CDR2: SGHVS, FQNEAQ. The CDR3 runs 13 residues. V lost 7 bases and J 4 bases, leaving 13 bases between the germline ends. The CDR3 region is CASTPWPSTEAFF. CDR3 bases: TGTGCCAGCACCCCATGGCCGAGCACTGAAGCTTTCTTT.

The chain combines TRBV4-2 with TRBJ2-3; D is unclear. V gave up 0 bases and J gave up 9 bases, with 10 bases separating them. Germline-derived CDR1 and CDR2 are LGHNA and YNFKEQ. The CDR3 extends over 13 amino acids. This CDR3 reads CASSQEVERTQYF. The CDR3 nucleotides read TGTGCCAGCAGCCAAGAAGTGGAAAGGACGCAGTATTTT.